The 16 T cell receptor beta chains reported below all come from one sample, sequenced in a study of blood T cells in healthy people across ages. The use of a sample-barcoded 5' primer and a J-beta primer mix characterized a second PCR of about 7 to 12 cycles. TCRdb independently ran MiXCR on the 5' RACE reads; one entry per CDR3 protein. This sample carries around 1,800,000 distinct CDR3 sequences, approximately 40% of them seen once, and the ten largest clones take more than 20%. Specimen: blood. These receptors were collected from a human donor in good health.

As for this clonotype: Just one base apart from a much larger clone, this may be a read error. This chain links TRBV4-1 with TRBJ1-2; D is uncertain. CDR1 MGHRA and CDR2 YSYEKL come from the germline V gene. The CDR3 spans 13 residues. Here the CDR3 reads CAGSQRKTHGYTF. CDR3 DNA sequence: TGCGCCGGCAGCCAACGGAAAACCCATGGCTACACCTTC.

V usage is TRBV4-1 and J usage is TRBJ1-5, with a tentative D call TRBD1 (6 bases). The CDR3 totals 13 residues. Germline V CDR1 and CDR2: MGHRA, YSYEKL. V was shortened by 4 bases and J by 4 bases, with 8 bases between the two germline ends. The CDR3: CASSRQENQPQHF. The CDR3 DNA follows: TGCGCCAGCAGCCGACAGGAGAATCAGCCCCAGCATTTT.

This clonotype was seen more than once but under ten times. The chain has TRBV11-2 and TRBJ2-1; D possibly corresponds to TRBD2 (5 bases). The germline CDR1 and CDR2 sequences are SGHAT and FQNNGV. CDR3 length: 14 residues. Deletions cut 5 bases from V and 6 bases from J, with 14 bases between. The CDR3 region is CASSQKSRGNEQFF. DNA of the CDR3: TGTGCCAGCAGCCAAAAGTCCCGGGGCAATGAGCAGTTCTTC.

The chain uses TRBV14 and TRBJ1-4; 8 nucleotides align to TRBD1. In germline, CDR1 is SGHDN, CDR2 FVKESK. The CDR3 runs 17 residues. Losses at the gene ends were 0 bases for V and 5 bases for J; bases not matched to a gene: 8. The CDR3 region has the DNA TGTGCCAGCAGCCAAGATCAGCCCGGGACAGGAAATGAAAAACTGTTTTTT. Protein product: CASSQDQPGTGNEKLFF. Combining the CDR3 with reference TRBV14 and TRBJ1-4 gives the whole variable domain EAGVTQFPSHSVIEKGQTVTLRCDPISGHDNLYWYRRVMGKEIKFLLHFVKESKQDESGMPNNRFLAERTGGTYSTLKVQPAELEDSGVYFCASSQDQPGTGNEKLFFGSGTQLSVL.

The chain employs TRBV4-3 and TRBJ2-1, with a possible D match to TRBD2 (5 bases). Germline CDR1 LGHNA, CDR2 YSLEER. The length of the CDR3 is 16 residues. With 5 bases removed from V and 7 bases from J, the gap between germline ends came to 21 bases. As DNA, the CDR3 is TGCGCCAGCAGCTATAGACGGGTCTTGGAGCGGAATGAGCAGTTCTTC. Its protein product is CASSYRRVLERNEQFF.

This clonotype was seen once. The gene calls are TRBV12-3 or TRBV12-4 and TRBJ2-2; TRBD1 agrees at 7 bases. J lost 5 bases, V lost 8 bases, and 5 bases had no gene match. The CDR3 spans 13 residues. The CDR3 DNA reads TGTGCCAGCGGGTCACAGGGGACCGGGGAGCTGTTTTTT. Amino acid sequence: CASGSQGTGELFF.

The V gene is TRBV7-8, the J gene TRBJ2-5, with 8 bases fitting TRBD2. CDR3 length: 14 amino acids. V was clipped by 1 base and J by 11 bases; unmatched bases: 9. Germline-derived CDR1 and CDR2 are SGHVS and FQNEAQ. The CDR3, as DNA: TGTGCCAGCAGCTTAGGGTCACTAGCGGCAGAGCAGTACTTC. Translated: CASSLGSLAAEQYF.

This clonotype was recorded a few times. The DNA of the CDR3 is TGCAGTGCTAGAAGTCGGCTAGATGTTGAGCAGTTCTTC. Protein product: CSARSRLDVEQFF. The chain is built from TRBV20-1 and TRBJ2-1; D uncertain. The CDR3 loop spans 13 amino acids. The V end lost 2 bases, the J end lost 9 bases, and 14 bases lay between the germline ends. The germline V gene encodes CDR1 DFQATT and CDR2 SNEGSKA (reference sequence).

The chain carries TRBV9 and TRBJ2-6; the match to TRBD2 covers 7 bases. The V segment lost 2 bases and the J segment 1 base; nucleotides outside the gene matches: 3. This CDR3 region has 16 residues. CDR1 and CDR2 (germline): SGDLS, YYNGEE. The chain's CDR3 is CASSVGEGSGANVLTF. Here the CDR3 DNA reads TGTGCCAGCAGCGTGGGGGAGGGTTCTGGGGCCAACGTCCTGACTTTC.

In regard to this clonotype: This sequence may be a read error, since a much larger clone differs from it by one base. CDR3 nucleotides: TGTGTCAGCAGTGGACAGATAAACATTCAGTACTTC. Translation gives CVSSGQINIQYF. The chain recombines TRBV6-2 or TRBV6-3 with TRBJ2-4; D may be TRBD1 (6 bases). The CDR3 contains 12 residues. Germline CDR1 and CDR2: MNHEY and SVGEGT.

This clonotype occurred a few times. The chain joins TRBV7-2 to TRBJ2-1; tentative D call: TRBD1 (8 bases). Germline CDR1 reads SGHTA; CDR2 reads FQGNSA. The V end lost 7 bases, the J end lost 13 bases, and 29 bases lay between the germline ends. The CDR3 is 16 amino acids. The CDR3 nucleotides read TGTGCCAGCACACGTCCCGGGGGGACAGGCCCTCAAGATCAGTTCTTC. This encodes CASTRPGGTGPQDQFF. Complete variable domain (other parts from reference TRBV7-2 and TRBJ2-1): GAGVSQSPSNKVTEKGKDVELRCDPISGHTALYWYRQSLGQGLEFLIYFQGNSAPDKSGLPSDRFSAERTGGSVSTLTIQRTQQEDSAVYLCASTRPGGTGPQDQFFGPGTRLTVL.

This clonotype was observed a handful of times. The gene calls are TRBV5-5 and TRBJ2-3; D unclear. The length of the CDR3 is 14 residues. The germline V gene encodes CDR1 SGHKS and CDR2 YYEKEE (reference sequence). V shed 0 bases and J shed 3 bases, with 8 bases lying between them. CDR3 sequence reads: CASSLVLLTDTQYF. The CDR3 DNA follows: TGTGCCAGCAGCTTGGTCTTGTTGACAGATACGCAGTATTTT. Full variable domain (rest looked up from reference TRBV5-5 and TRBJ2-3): DAGVTQSPTHLIKTRGQQVTLRCSPISGHKSVSWYQQVLGQGPQFIFQYYEKEERGRGNFPDRFSARQFPNYSSELNVNALLLGDSALYLCASSLVLLTDTQYFGPGTRLTVL.

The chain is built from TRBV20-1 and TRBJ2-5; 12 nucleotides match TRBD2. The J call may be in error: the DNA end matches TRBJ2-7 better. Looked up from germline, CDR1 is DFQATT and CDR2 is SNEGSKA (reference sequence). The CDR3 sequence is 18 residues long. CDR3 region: CSARDGRIPGLAGYEQYF. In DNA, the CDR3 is TGCAGTGCTAGAGATGGTAGAATTCCGGGACTAGCGGGCTACGAGCAGTACTTC.

CDR3 nucleotides: TGTGCCAGCAGCTTAACTAGAACCCGGGAGACCCAGTACTTC. Translating gives CASSLTRTRETQYF. The gene calls are TRBV7-8 and TRBJ2-7, with TRBD2 as a possible D gene (5 bases). The DNA end favors TRBJ2-5, so the J call may be wrong. Germline CDR1 is SGHVS and CDR2 is FQNEAQ. This CDR3 comprises 14 residues.

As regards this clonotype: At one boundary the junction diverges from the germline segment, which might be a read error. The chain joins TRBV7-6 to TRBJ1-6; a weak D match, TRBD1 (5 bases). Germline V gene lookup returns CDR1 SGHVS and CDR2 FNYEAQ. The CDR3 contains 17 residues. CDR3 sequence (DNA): TGTGCCAGCAGCTTATTCTCAGGGCCCCGGGGGGATTCACCCCGCCACTTT. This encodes CASSLFSGPRGDSPRHF.

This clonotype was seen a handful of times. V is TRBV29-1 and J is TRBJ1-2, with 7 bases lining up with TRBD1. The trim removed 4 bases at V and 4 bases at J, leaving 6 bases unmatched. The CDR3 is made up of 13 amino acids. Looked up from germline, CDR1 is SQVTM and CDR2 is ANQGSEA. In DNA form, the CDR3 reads TGCAGCGTTGTAGACAGGGAGGCCTATGGCTACACCTTC. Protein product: CSVVDREAYGYTF.